Listed here are 26 T cell receptor beta chains from one sample, sequenced in a study of cytomegalovirus exposure and HLA in healthy donors. With 60 Vbeta and 13 Jbeta primers, the PCR was carried out. Assay used: immunoSEQ multiplex PCR; TCRdb lists only in-frame clones, some missing. Found here are approximately 180,000 clones, 12% of them singletons; the top ten hold 7.8%. The sample comprised PBMCs. The receptors here all came from a man aged 50-60 years in good health and CMV-seropositive.

This chain joins TRBV9 and TRBJ2-1, with D hard to call. V lost 0 bases to trimming and J lost 5 bases, with 9 bases between them. Germline V lookup: CDR1 SGDLS, CDR2 YYNGEE. The CDR3 length is 14 residues. DNA of the CDR3: TGTGCCAGCAGCGTAGAAGCCGCCCACAATGAGCAGTTCTTC. Its protein product is CASSVEAAHNEQFF.

This clone showed up just a few times. The V call is TRBV19, the J call TRBJ2-3; 9 nucleotides agree with TRBD1. CDR3 size: 14 residues. J gave up 4 bases and V 6 bases, and 5 bases lay outside the gene matches. Germline loops: CDR1 LNHDA, CDR2 SQIVND (reference sequence). The CDR3 DNA is TGTGCCAGTAGACCGGGACAGGGTGCAGATACGCAGTATTTT. It specifies CASRPGQGADTQYF.

In this sample, this clone turned up a few times. This chain connects TRBV4-3 to TRBJ2-3; D is undetermined. The CDR3 loop spans 14 amino acids. From germline, CDR1 is LGHNA and CDR2 YSLEER. V lost 0 bases to trimming and J lost 4 bases, with 8 bases between them. The CDR3 sequence: CASSQEPRSDTQYF. The DNA of the CDR3 is TGCGCCAGCAGCCAAGAGCCCCGGTCAGATACGCAGTATTTT.

The chain employs TRBV7-9 and TRBJ1-2; 11 nucleotides match TRBD1. In germline, CDR1 is SEHNR, CDR2 FQNEAQ (reference sequence). This CDR3 is built from 16 residues. The V segment lost 4 bases and the J segment 7 bases; nucleotides outside the gene matches: 11. CDR3 bases: TGTGCCAGCAGCTCAAGAGGGGACAGGGGGTCTGTTGGCTACACCTTC. This gives the protein CASSSRGDRGSVGYTF.

Here the CDR3 DNA reads TGCAGTGCTAGGGGACAGTACGAGCAGTACGTC. This sequence encodes CSARGQYEQYV. J is TRBJ2-7 and V is TRBV20-1, with TRBD1 matching 7 bases. Trimming took 3 bases from V and 4 from J; bases not matched to a gene: 0. Germline V gene lookup returns CDR1 DFQATT and CDR2 SNEGSKA (reference sequence). This CDR3 has 11 residues.

A word on this clone: The same CDR3 is also encoded by other DNA sequences in this sample. The genes are TRBV10-3 and TRBJ1-2, with D tentatively TRBD1 (5 bases). CDR3 length: 14 residues. CDR1 and CDR2 (germline): ENHRY, SYGVKD. Trimming cost V 0 bases and J 4 bases, with 9 bases left between them. The CDR3 DNA follows: TGTGCCATCAGTGAGTCGGGGGGTGGCTATGGCTACACCTTC. It specifies CAISESGGGYGYTF.

This clone was observed a handful of times. The V call is TRBV4-2, the J call TRBJ2-1; 10 bases match TRBD2. Germline V gives CDR1 LGHNA, CDR2 YNFKEQ. J was trimmed by 8 bases and V by 0 bases; bases with no gene match: 7. This CDR3 has 16 residues. The CDR3 here is CASSQDWLAGDYEQFF. The DNA for the CDR3 is TGTGCCAGCAGCCAAGATTGGCTAGCGGGGGACTATGAGCAGTTCTTC.

In its sample, this clone was seen a few times. The chain recombines TRBV5-1 with TRBJ2-1; 11 bases agree with TRBD1. The V gene end was trimmed by 4 bases and the J gene end by 6 bases; junction bases not matched to a gene: 3. Looked up from germline, CDR1 is SGHRS and CDR2 is YFSETQ. The CDR3 is made up of 14 amino acids. CDR3 DNA: TGCGCCAGCAGCCAGGACAGGGGGCGCAATGAGCAGTTCTTC. As protein: CASSQDRGRNEQFF.

This rearrangement joins TRBV15 to TRBJ1-5, with 7 bases fitting TRBD1. CDR3 length equals 15 residues. Germline lookup yields CDR1 LNHNV and CDR2 YYDKDF (reference sequence). The J segment lost 5 bases and the V segment lost 0 bases, leaving 4 bases of the junction unmatched. CDR3 sequence: CATSRDRDSYQPQHF. For the CDR3, the DNA is TGTGCCACCAGCAGAGATCGGGACAGCTATCAGCCCCAGCATTTT.

This clone was counted between two and nine times. This chain links TRBV7-9 with TRBJ2-3; 12 nucleotides agree with TRBD2. CDR1 is SEHNR, CDR2 FQNEAQ, per germline (reference sequence). V dropped 3 bases and J dropped 5; count of bases not matched to a gene: 3. The CDR3 sequence is 15 residues long. CDR3 residues: CASSFLAGGRDTQYF. Here the CDR3 DNA reads TGTGCCAGCAGCTTTCTAGCGGGGGGGCGAGATACGCAGTATTTT.

This clone was counted between two and nine times. The gene calls are TRBV19 and TRBJ1-2; TRBD1 matches at 7 bases. The germline V gene has CDR1 LNHDA and CDR2 SQIVND (reference sequence). The CDR3 totals 14 residues. V lost 0 bases to trimming and J lost 5 bases; unmatched junction nucleotides: 3. Here the CDR3 DNA reads TGTGCCAGTAGTATAGATAGACAGGGATATGGCTACACCTTC. It is translated as CASSIDRQGYGYTF.

CDR3 sequence (DNA): TGTGCCAGCAGCTTATCCCGGGACATCAACACCGGGGAGCTGTTTTTT. As protein: CASSLSRDINTGELFF. This chain joins TRBV7-3 and TRBJ2-2, with a weak D call TRBD1 (6 bases). CDR1 SGHTA and CDR2 FQGTGA come from the germline V gene. Trimming pared 2 bases from V and 2 bases from J, leaving 12 bases between. This CDR3 comprises 16 residues.

The V call is TRBV5-1, the J call TRBJ1-4; 10 nucleotides line up with TRBD1. Trimming took 4 bases from V and 4 from J; bases not matched to a gene: 16. The germline gives CDR1 SGHRS, CDR2 YFSETQ. The CDR3 sequence is 19 residues long. Here the CDR3 reads CASSPSPRDRGLGNEKLFF. CDR3 nucleotide sequence: TGCGCCAGCAGCCCCTCACCCCGGGACAGGGGTTTAGGTAATGAAAAACTGTTTTTT.

The genes are TRBV6-9 and TRBJ2-7; TRBD2 might be the D (6 bases). V was clipped by 6 bases and J by 6 bases, with 21 bases between them. The CDR3 is 15 amino acids. Germline V gives CDR1 MNHGY, CDR2 SVAAGI. The CDR3 protein is CASSPPRVWGLEQYF. DNA for the CDR3: TGTGCCAGCAGCCCTCCCCGGGTCTGGGGACTCGAGCAGTACTTC.

J is TRBJ1-1 and V is TRBV28; D perhaps matches TRBD1 (5 bases). V was trimmed by 3 bases and J by 0 bases, leaving 8 bases between them. Germline CDR1 reads MDHEN; CDR2 reads SYDVKM. The CDR3 runs 14 residues. CDR3 sequence (DNA): TGTGCCAGCAGTTTCTACAGGTTGAACACTGAAGCTTTCTTT. Its translation is CASSFYRLNTEAFF.

The rearrangement joins TRBV6-5 to TRBJ2-5; D remains unclear. Looked up from germline, CDR1 is MNHEY and CDR2 is SVGAGI. The CDR3 spans 14 residues. Trimming shortened V by 6 bases and J by 7 bases, and 18 bases separated the two germline ends. CDR3 nucleotide sequence: TGTGCCAGCAGATCAACGGCACTATCGGGGACCCAGTACTTC. Translation gives CASRSTALSGTQYF.

This clone has just a few counts. The rearrangement links TRBV9 to TRBJ1-3; no definite D call. Deletions cut 2 bases from V and 3 bases from J, with 9 bases between. The CDR3 consists of 14 residues. Per germline, CDR1 SGDLS and CDR2 YYNGEE. CDR3 DNA sequence: TGTGCCAGCAGCGTGGAGGGAAATGGAAACACCATATATTTT. Translation gives CASSVEGNGNTIYF.

The J gene is TRBJ2-5, the V gene TRBV5-4; D may be TRBD2 (6 bases). The germline V gene encodes CDR1 SGHNT and CDR2 YYREEE (reference sequence). This CDR3 comprises 14 residues. The V and J ends lost 3 bases and 4 bases respectively, with 13 bases between them. The CDR3 region has the DNA TGTGCCAGCAGCTCGGGGACTGATGGAGAGACCCAGTACTTC. Amino acids: CASSSGTDGETQYF.

The CDR3 DNA reads as TGTGCCAGCAGCCCTTCCACAGATACGCAGTATTTT. Protein sequence: CASSPSTDTQYF. J is TRBJ2-3 and V is TRBV7-3; D unclear. Germline CDR1 and CDR2: SGHTA and FQGTGA. V shed 5 bases and J shed 2 bases, with 5 bases lying between them. The CDR3 is made up of 12 amino acids.

This clone was seen a few times. The CDR3 loop reads CASSNPGGTNSYEQYF. The CDR3 bases are TGTGCCAGCAGCAACCCGGGAGGGACAAATTCCTACGAGCAGTACTTC. V gene TRBV21-1 combines with J gene TRBJ2-7; the table assigns TRBD2, which was not confirmed against the DNA. TRBV21-1 is a pseudogene segment. The CDR3 length is 16 residues.

The J gene is TRBJ1-1, the V gene TRBV4-3; D is unclear. The germline V and J ends were trimmed by 0 bases and 5 bases, with 16 bases remaining between them. The CDR3 totals 16 residues. Per the germline V gene, CDR1 is LGHNA and CDR2 is YSLEER. The CDR3 spells CASSQDAGGRQTEAFF. The CDR3 coding sequence is TGCGCCAGCAGCCAAGATGCGGGAGGGCGTCAGACTGAAGCTTTCTTT.

In nucleotides, the CDR3 is TGTGCCAGCAGCCGGACAGGGTCCTCCTACGAGCAGTACTTC. Protein sequence: CASSRTGSSYEQYF. V gene TRBV11-2 combines with J gene TRBJ2-7; 8 bases match TRBD1. Germline assignment: CDR1 SGHAT and CDR2 FQNNGV. Trimming cost V 5 bases and J 0 bases; bases outside gene matches: 3. The CDR3 consists of 14 residues.

The J gene is TRBJ2-3, the V gene TRBV9; possible D gene TRBD1, 6 bases. CDR1 is SGDLS, CDR2 YYNGEE, per germline. Trimming left V 4 bases short and J 0 bases short, with 15 bases between. This CDR3 is 16 amino acids long. In DNA form, the CDR3 reads TGTGCCAGCAGCCCCCGGCGGCAGGGGAGCACAGATACGCAGTATTTT. It translates to CASSPRRQGSTDTQYF.

The chain recombines TRBV14 with TRBJ2-5, with TRBD2 matching 13 bases. Trimming cost V 1 base and J 0 bases; bases outside gene matches: 11. In germline, CDR1 is SGHDN, CDR2 FVKESK. The CDR3 loop spans 20 amino acids. In DNA, the CDR3 is TGTGCCAGCAGCCAAGGATGGACTAGCGGGGGACACAGGTACCAAGAGACCCAGTACTTC. It specifies CASSQGWTSGGHRYQETQYF.

This clone was seen more than once but under ten times. The chain joins TRBV18 to TRBJ1-5, with D perhaps TRBD1 (6 bases). The CDR3 is 14 amino acids. V lost 6 bases to trimming and J lost 2 bases, with 11 bases between them. Germline assignment: CDR1 KGHSH and CDR2 LQKENI. The CDR3, as DNA: TGTGCCAGCTCGTACTCAGGGGGCAATCAGCCCCAGCATTTT. Its translation is CASSYSGGNQPQHF.

This clone was detected only a few times. The rearrangement joins TRBV25-1 to TRBJ1-2; D perhaps matches TRBD1 (6 bases). This CDR3 has 14 amino acids. V dropped 5 bases and J dropped 2 bases, with 12 bases sitting between them. Germline V CDR1 and CDR2: MGHDK, SYGVNS. This CDR3 is CASSPAGANYGYTF. The CDR3 nucleotides are TGTGCCAGCAGTCCCGCAGGGGCCAACTATGGCTACACCTTC.